Sequencing of this TCR beta chain was carried out in a study of cytomegalovirus exposure and HLA in healthy donors. Study findings and constraints: CMV serostatus was the sole immune exposure information available.

This CDR3 comprises 13 residues. The ends were cut back, 1 base at V and 5 bases at J, with 8 bases in the middle. CDR1 is SGHVS and CDR2 is FQNEAQ in the germline V gene. Remarks on this clone: Its target is unknown.

With 60 Vbeta and 13 Jbeta primers, the PCR was carried out. Under the authors' procedure: Approximately 9.9 million shared chains were among the 65 million to 85 million unique TCR beta chains that a later analysis counted. Clones were read by immunoSEQ multiplex PCR, and TCRdb kept only the in-frame ones, dropping some. V, J and clone size derive from that table, while D and trimming were established from the DNA sequence. The profile shows 35,000 to 40,000 clones, roughly 74% of them singletons. V usage is TRBV7-8 and J usage is TRBJ2-5; no reliable D call. The receptor's source is a man under 40 in good health and CMV-seronegative. The sequenced sample was PBMCs. CDR3 sequence reads: CASSLGLGETQYF. The CDR3 nucleotides read TGTGCCAGCAGCTTAGGACTCGGTGAGACCCAGTACTTC. Drawing the rest from reference TRBV7-8 and TRBJ2-5, the complete variable domain is GAGVSQSPRYKVAKRGQDVALRCDPISGHVSLFWYQQALGQGPEFLTYFQNEAQLDKSGLPSDRFFAERPEGSVSTLKIQRTQQEDSAVYLCASSLGLGETQYFGPGTRLLVL.